These 21 T cell receptor beta chains came from one sample sequenced in a study of blood T cell repertoires in COVID-19. The protocol was immunoSEQ multiplex PCR, while the TCRdb copy is restricted to in-frame clones and leaves out a portion. The table includes fewer than 15,000 clones, about 76% detected once. Sequencing was done on a sample of peripheral blood. The source of these receptors is a woman at least 80 years old with acute or convalescent COVID-19.

This chain links TRBV10-2 with TRBJ1-5, with D tentatively TRBD1 (6 bases). V was pared by 6 bases and J by 5 bases, with 17 bases between. Looked up from germline, CDR1 is WSHSY and CDR2 is SAAADI. The CDR3 is 15 residues long. The CDR3 nucleotides are TGCGCCAGCAGGGAAGCATGGCGGGGGCATCAGCCCCAGCATTTT. Amino acids: CASREAWRGHQPQHF.

V is TRBV5-1 and J is TRBJ1-3; no clear D. Between the trimmed V and J ends, which lost 3 bases and 4 bases, there was a span of 14 bases. CDR1 is SGHRS and CDR2 is YFSETQ in the germline V gene. The CDR3 extends over 15 amino acids. The CDR3 is CASSSQAPPGNTIYF. In DNA form, the CDR3 reads TGCGCCAGCAGCTCCCAGGCCCCGCCGGGAAACACCATATATTTT.

This sequence joins TRBV5-4 and TRBJ2-1, with D maybe TRBD2 (5 bases). Deletions cut 0 bases from V and 5 bases from J, with 15 bases between. There are 16 residues in the CDR3. Germline V gene sequence: CDR1 SGHNT, CDR2 YYREEE (reference sequence). The CDR3 spells CASSLGSVRAHNEQFF. The CDR3 bases are TGTGCCAGCAGCTTGGGTTCTGTGAGGGCTCACAATGAGCAGTTCTTC.

The CDR3: CASRKKTGGIDFSEAFF. The CDR3 DNA reads TGCGCCAGCAGGAAAAAAACAGGGGGCATTGATTTTTCTGAAGCTTTCTTT. This chain connects TRBV23-1 to TRBJ1-1, with TRBD1 identical over 9 bases. TRBV23-1 is known as an ORF, though its function is uncertain. The CDR3 loop spans 17 amino acids. After removal of 6 bases from V and 6 bases from J, the junction contained 17 bases not matched to a gene.

This rearrangement joins TRBV19 to TRBJ1-5, with TRBD1 matching 7 bases. Germline trimming cut 0 bases from V and 7 bases from J; bases unmatched to any gene: 12. This CDR3 has 17 residues. Germline V CDR1 and CDR2: LNHDA, SQIVND (reference sequence). CDR3 sequence: CASSIDLNRGRGQPQHF. DNA of the CDR3: TGTGCCAGTAGTATAGATCTGAACAGGGGAAGGGGACAGCCCCAGCATTTT.

In this sample, this clone turned up a few times. The rearrangement uses TRBV19 and TRBJ1-6, with TRBD1 matching over 8 bases. J gave up 7 bases and V 10 bases, and 6 bases lay outside the gene matches. The germline V gene has CDR1 LNHDA and CDR2 SQIVND (reference sequence). The CDR3 sequence is 13 residues long. The CDR3 loop is CATRTGTNSPLHF. CDR3 DNA sequence: TGTGCCACCCGGACAGGGACCAATTCACCCCTCCACTTT.

The table lists this clone with a few counts. This chain uses TRBV2 with TRBJ1-1; 7 nucleotides match TRBD1. This CDR3 has 13 amino acids. Germline CDR1 SNHLY, CDR2 FYNNEI. V gave up 6 bases and J gave up 6 bases; unmatched junction bases: 7. The CDR3 spells CASSENQGAEAFF. The CDR3 DNA sequence: TGTGCCAGCAGCGAAAACCAGGGGGCTGAAGCTTTCTTT.

This clone was seen more than once but under ten times. The chain joins TRBV2 to TRBJ2-5, with TRBD1 matching 7 bases. CDR1 SNHLY and CDR2 FYNNEI come from the germline V gene. CDR3 length: 12 amino acids. The trim removed 6 bases at V and 4 bases at J, leaving 2 bases unmatched. CDR3: CASRNRGETQYF. The DNA of the CDR3 is TGTGCCAGCAGAAACAGGGGAGAGACCCAGTACTTC. The full variable domain, with the rest looked up from reference TRBV2 and TRBJ2-5, is EPEVTQTPSHQVTQMGQEVILRCVPISNHLYFYWYRQILGQKVEFLVSFYNNEISEKSEIFDDQFSVERPDGSNFTLKIRSTKLEDSAMYFCASRNRGETQYFGPGTRLLVL.

The CDR3 sequence is CSVGAVEAFF. The CDR3 DNA sequence: TGCAGCGTTGGCGCCGTGGAAGCTTTCTTT. The chain combines TRBV29-1 with TRBJ1-1; D remains unclear. The V gene's germline CDR1 is SQVTM and CDR2 ANQGSEA. CDR3 size: 10 residues. Trimming removed 4 bases from V and 8 bases from J, with 8 bases in between.

The chain carries TRBV6-2 or TRBV6-3 and TRBJ1-2; possibly TRBD1 for D (6 bases). CDR1 and CDR2 from the germline V gene are MNHEY and SVGEGT. The CDR3 runs 12 residues. V lost 6 bases to trimming and J lost 4 bases, with 9 bases between them. The CDR3 protein is CASSTGPYGYTF. CDR3 nucleotide sequence: TGTGCCAGCAGCACAGGGCCCTATGGCTACACCTTC.

V is TRBV27 and J is TRBJ1-5, with D unclear. The V end lost 4 bases, the J end lost 6 bases, and 19 bases lay between the germline ends. Germline loops: CDR1 MNHEY, CDR2 SMNVEV (reference sequence). This CDR3 region has 16 residues. CDR3 protein: CASSSLSSSRGQPQHF. CDR3 in DNA: TGTGCCAGCAGTTCCTTGTCATCCTCCCGGGGTCAGCCCCAGCATTTT.

The rearrangement links TRBV23-1 to TRBJ2-7; D perhaps matches TRBD1 (7 bases). TRBV23-1 is an ORF; its function is uncertain. The CDR3 spans 14 residues. V gave up 1 base and J gave up 6 bases, with 13 bases separating them. The CDR3 DNA follows: TGCGCCAGCAGTCAATTCAACAGGGGAGGCGAGCAGTACTTC. Its translation is CASSQFNRGGEQYF.

This rearrangement joins TRBV7-9 to TRBJ2-7; TRBD1 matches 10 bases. Per germline, CDR1 SEHNR and CDR2 FQNEAQ (reference sequence). Trimming removed 6 bases from V and 5 bases from J; junction bases left unmatched: 7. This CDR3 spans 14 amino acids. The CDR3 DNA is TGTGCCAGCAGACCCGACAGGGGGCTCAACGAGCAGTACTTC. Amino acid sequence: CASRPDRGLNEQYF.

V and J are TRBV7-7 and TRBJ2-1, with 8 bases identical to TRBD1. The CDR3 loop spans 18 amino acids. Germline assignment: CDR1 SSHAT and CDR2 FNYEAQ (reference sequence). The V gene end was trimmed by 1 base and the J gene end by 2 bases; junction bases not matched to a gene: 10. CDR3 sequence: CASSLGGPGQGPYNEQFF. DNA of the CDR3: TGTGCCAGCAGCTTAGGGGGTCCAGGACAGGGCCCCTACAATGAGCAGTTCTTC.

This chain connects TRBV13 to TRBJ1-2, with 9 bases fitting TRBD1. The CDR3 sequence is 16 residues long. V lost 4 bases, J lost 4 bases, and 10 bases stayed unmatched. Germline assignment: CDR1 PRHDT and CDR2 FYEKMQ (reference sequence). The CDR3 DNA reads TGTGCCAGCAGCTCGTCACAGGGGGCGACCCCCTATGGCTACACCTTC. It encodes CASSSSQGATPYGYTF.

This chain connects TRBV28 to TRBJ1-1; a weak D match, TRBD1 (6 bases). The germline CDR1 and CDR2 sequences are MDHEN and SYDVKM. The CDR3 length is 14 residues. V shed 5 bases and J shed 8 bases, with 18 bases lying between them. Here the CDR3 reads CASSKPGTIPEAFF. The CDR3, as DNA: TGTGCCAGCAGTAAGCCAGGGACAATTCCCGAAGCTTTCTTT.

This chain uses TRBV7-2 with TRBJ2-7; D ambiguous. CDR1 is SGHTA and CDR2 is FQGNSA in the germline V gene. CDR3 length: 14 residues. Trimming stripped 2 bases from V and 0 bases from J, with 8 bases between. In DNA form, the CDR3 reads TGTGCCAGCAGCTTAAAGGCAGGCTCCTACGAGCAGTACTTC. It yields the protein CASSLKAGSYEQYF.

The chain couples TRBV4-1 to TRBJ1-1, with 9 nucleotides matching TRBD1. The length of the CDR3 is 19 residues. The trim removed 5 bases at V and 1 base at J, leaving 17 bases unmatched. Looked up from germline, CDR1 is MGHRA and CDR2 is YSYEKL. This chain's CDR3 is CASSIPGQGFVNENTEAFF. The CDR3 DNA sequence: TGCGCCAGCAGCATACCGGGACAGGGATTTGTTAACGAGAACACTGAAGCTTTCTTT.

The chain joins TRBV12-3 or TRBV12-4 to TRBJ2-7; 9 bases line up with TRBD1. The CDR3 runs to 13 residues. V gave up 4 bases and J gave up 9 bases; unmatched junction bases: 7. CDR3 amino acids: CASSWGQGNVQYF. The CDR3 DNA sequence: TGTGCCAGCAGTTGGGGACAGGGCAACGTGCAGTACTTC.

This clone has more than one count but fewer than ten. This chain uses TRBV7-2 with TRBJ1-6; D may be TRBD1 (6 bases). This CDR3 has 14 residues. From germline, CDR1 is SGHTA and CDR2 FQGNSA. V was trimmed by 4 bases and J by 10 bases, leaving 14 bases between them. The DNA of the CDR3 is TGTGCCAGCAGCTCCACAGGGACGGTATCACCCCTCCACTTT. Amino acids: CASSSTGTVSPLHF.

V is TRBV6-5 and J is TRBJ1-5, with 10 bases aligning to TRBD1. This CDR3 comprises 14 residues. Germline V gene lookup returns CDR1 MNHEY and CDR2 SVGAGI. The trim removed 7 bases at V and 7 bases at J, leaving 7 bases unmatched. The CDR3 protein is CASIPTGGRQPQHF. The CDR3 DNA is TGTGCCAGCATTCCGACAGGGGGCCGGCAGCCCCAGCATTTT.